One sample yielded the 4 T cell receptor beta chains listed below, sequenced in a study of blood T cells in healthy people across ages. A J-beta primer mix and a sample-barcoded 5' primer were used in a second PCR of about 7 to 12 cycles. MiXCR, applied by TCRdb to the 5' RACE reads, yields one record per CDR3 protein. The sample lists 1.4 million or so distinct CDR3 sequences, approximately 43% seen once, with just over 4% in the top ten. The specimen was blood. The source of these receptors is a woman under 30 in good health.

This clonotype has a handful of counts. V usage is TRBV3-1 and J usage is TRBJ1-6; no clear D. The CDR3 has 15 residues. The V end was cut by 1 base, the J end by 7 bases, with 11 bases between. Looked up from germline, CDR1 is LGHDT and CDR2 is YNNKEL (reference sequence). The DNA of the CDR3 is TGTGCCAGCAGCCAAGTCCGGACGGACAATTCACCCCTCCACTTT. Amino acids: CASSQVRTDNSPLHF.

This chain links TRBV27 with TRBJ2-1; TRBD2 is a possible D gene (6 bases). From germline, CDR1 is MNHEY and CDR2 SMNVEV (reference sequence). V was pared by 1 base and J by 5 bases, with 12 bases between. The length of the CDR3 is 15 residues. CDR3 amino acids: CASSLWTTGDNEQFF. The DNA of the CDR3 is TGTGCCAGCAGTTTATGGACTACAGGAGACAATGAGCAGTTCTTC.

The chain carries TRBV4-1 and TRBJ1-2; D not certain. CDR1 and CDR2 (germline): MGHRA, YSYEKL. The CDR3 consists of 16 residues. V was cut by 0 bases and J by 3 bases, with 14 bases left in between. CDR3 in DNA: TGCGCCAGCAGCCAAGATGAAGTGGCAAGATACTATGGCTACACCTTC. It yields the protein CASSQDEVARYYGYTF.

The V gene is TRBV4-3, the J gene TRBJ1-4; no firm D call. This CDR3 is 15 amino acids long. The V end lost 0 bases, the J end lost 7 bases, and 12 bases lay between the germline ends. CDR1 is LGHNA and CDR2 is YSLEER in the germline V gene. CDR3 bases: TGCGCCAGCAGCCAAGACCGGGGTCTCGCTGAAAAACTGTTTTTT. Its protein is CASSQDRGLAEKLFF.